Listed here are 7 T cell receptor beta chains from one sample, sequenced in a study of cytomegalovirus exposure and HLA in healthy donors. Amplification used 60 Vbeta primers and 13 Jbeta primers. Method: immunoSEQ multiplex PCR; TCRdb's copy keeps in-frame clones and lacks some. The table records around 200,000 clones, 75% to 90% of them present only once. Sequencing input: PBMCs. The origin of the receptors is a boy aged 5-17 years in good health and CMV-seronegative.

The chain carries TRBV5-6 and TRBJ2-1; 8 bases agree with TRBD2. J lost 4 bases, V lost 4 bases, and 7 bases had no gene match. CDR3 length: 15 residues. Looked up from germline, CDR1 is SGHDT and CDR2 is YYEEEE. The CDR3 DNA follows: TGTGCCAGCAGCGTCGCGGGGGGACTTTACAATGAGCAGTTCTTC. Its protein is CASSVAGGLYNEQFF.

The J gene is TRBJ1-3, the V gene TRBV2; unclear D gene. There are 14 residues in the CDR3. V dropped 4 bases and J dropped 2 bases, with 9 bases sitting between them. Germline CDR1 SNHLY, CDR2 FYNNEI. The DNA for the CDR3 is TGTGCCAGCAGTGTGAATGAGGCTGGAAACACCATATATTTT. It yields the protein CASSVNEAGNTIYF.

This clone was counted only a few times. The rearrangement joins TRBV7-9 to TRBJ2-1, with 9 positions matching TRBD2. After removal of 1 base from V and 6 bases from J, the junction contained 10 bases not matched to a gene. CDR3 size: 17 residues. Germline assignment: CDR1 SEHNR and CDR2 FQNEAQ (reference sequence). The CDR3 spells CASSLGPWGGRANEQFF. CDR3 nucleotides: TGTGCCAGCAGCTTAGGTCCCTGGGGCGGGAGGGCCAATGAGCAGTTCTTC.

The chain combines TRBV7-3 with TRBJ1-1; D is perhaps TRBD1 (5 bases). The CDR3 runs to 18 residues. From germline, CDR1 is SGHTA and CDR2 FQGTGA. Trimming took 3 bases from V and 3 from J, leaving 23 bases between them. This CDR3 reads CASSLGGPNPLRDTEAFF. The CDR3 DNA follows: TGTGCCAGCAGCTTGGGGGGACCGAATCCGTTAAGGGACACTGAAGCTTTCTTT.

The CDR3 loop reads CASSQRTGVETQYF. CDR3 DNA sequence: TGTGCCAGCAGTCAACGAACAGGGGTAGAGACCCAGTACTTC. The gene calls are TRBV11-3 and TRBJ2-5, with 7 bases fitting TRBD1. This CDR3 is 14 amino acids long. The V segment lost 6 bases and the J segment 4 bases; nucleotides outside the gene matches: 8. Germline assignment: CDR1 SGHNT and CDR2 YENEEA.

The chain couples TRBV4-3 to TRBJ2-1; possibly TRBD2 for D (7 bases). This CDR3 comprises 15 residues. Trimming stripped 1 base from V and 7 bases from J, with 14 bases between. The germline V gene encodes CDR1 LGHNA and CDR2 YSLEER. This CDR3 reads CASSQGGGPRNEQFF. CDR3 coding DNA: TGCGCCAGCAGCCAAGGGGGGGGGCCACGGAATGAGCAGTTCTTC.

This clone was observed a single time. The chain combines TRBV5-1 with TRBJ2-7; 7 bases line up with TRBD2. Germline assignment: CDR1 SGHRS and CDR2 YFSETQ. This CDR3 has 15 amino acids. V shed 0 bases and J 6 bases; nucleotides not matched to a gene: 9. The CDR3 nucleotides read TGCGCCAGCAGCTTGGGTGGCGGGGGTAATTCCGAGCAGTACTTC. As protein: CASSLGGGGNSEQYF.